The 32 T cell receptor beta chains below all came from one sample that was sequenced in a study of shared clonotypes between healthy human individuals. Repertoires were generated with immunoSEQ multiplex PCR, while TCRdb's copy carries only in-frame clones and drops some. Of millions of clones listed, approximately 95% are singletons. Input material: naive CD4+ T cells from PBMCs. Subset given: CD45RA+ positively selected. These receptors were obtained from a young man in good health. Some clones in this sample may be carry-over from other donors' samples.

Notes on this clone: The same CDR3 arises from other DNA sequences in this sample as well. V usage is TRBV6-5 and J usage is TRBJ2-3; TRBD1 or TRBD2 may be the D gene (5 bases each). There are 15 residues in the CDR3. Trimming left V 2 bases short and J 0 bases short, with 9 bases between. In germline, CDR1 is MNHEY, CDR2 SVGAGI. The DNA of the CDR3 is TGTGCCAGCAGTTACGGGGGTTCCAGCACAGATACGCAGTATTTT. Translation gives CASSYGGSSTDTQYF.

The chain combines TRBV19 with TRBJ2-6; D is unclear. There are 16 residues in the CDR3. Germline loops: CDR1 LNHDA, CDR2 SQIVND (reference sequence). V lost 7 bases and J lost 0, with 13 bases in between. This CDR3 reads CASMSATISGANVLTF. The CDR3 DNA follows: TGTGCCAGTATGTCAGCTACAATCTCTGGGGCCAACGTCCTGACTTTC.

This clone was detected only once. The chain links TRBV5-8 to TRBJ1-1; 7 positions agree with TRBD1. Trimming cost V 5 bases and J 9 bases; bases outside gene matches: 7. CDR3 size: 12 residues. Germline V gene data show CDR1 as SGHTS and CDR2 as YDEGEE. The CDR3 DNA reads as TGTGCCAGCAGTCTAGTACAGGGGAAAGCTTTCTTT. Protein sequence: CASSLVQGKAFF.

In nucleotides, the CDR3 is TGTGCCAGCAGCCCCGGACAGGAGCGAATATCACCCCTCCACTTT. It is translated as CASSPGQERISPLHF. The chain is built from TRBV7-9 and TRBJ1-6; 7 bases are shared with TRBD1. This CDR3 spans 15 amino acids. V dropped 5 bases and J dropped 10; count of bases not matched to a gene: 11. Germline assignment: CDR1 SEHNR and CDR2 FQNEAQ (reference sequence).

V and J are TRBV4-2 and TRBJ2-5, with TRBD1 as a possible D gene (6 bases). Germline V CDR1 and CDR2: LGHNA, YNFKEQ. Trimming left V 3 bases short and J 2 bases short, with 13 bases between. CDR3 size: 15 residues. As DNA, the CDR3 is TGTGCCAGCAGCCAGTTCGTGGGGGCACAAGAGACCCAGTACTTC. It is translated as CASSQFVGAQETQYF.

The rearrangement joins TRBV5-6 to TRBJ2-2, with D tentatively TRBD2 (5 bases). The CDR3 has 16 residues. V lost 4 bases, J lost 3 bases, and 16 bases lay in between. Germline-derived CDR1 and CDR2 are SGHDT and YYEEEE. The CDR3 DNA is TGTGCCAGCAGCCCTCGGACCCGGGGAGACACCGGGGAGCTGTTTTTT. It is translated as CASSPRTRGDTGELFF.

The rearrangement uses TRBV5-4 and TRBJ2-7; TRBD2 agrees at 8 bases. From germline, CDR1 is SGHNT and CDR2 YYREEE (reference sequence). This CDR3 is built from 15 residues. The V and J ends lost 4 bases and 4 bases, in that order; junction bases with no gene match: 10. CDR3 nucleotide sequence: TGTGCCAGCAGCCAGAGGGCGGGAGGTCAGTACGAGCAGTACTTC. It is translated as CASSQRAGGQYEQYF.

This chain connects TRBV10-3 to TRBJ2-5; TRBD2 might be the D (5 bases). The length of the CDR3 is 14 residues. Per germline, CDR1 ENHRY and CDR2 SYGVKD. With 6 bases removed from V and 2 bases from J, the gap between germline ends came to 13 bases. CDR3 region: CAIRRRAEQETQYF. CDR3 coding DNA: TGTGCCATCAGGCGGCGGGCTGAACAAGAGACCCAGTACTTC.

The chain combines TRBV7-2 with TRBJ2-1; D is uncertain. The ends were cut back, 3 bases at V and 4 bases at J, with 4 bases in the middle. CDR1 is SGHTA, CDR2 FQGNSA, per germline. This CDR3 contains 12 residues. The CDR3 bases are TGTGCCAGCAGCTTGATGTACAATGAGCAGTTCTTC. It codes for CASSLMYNEQFF.

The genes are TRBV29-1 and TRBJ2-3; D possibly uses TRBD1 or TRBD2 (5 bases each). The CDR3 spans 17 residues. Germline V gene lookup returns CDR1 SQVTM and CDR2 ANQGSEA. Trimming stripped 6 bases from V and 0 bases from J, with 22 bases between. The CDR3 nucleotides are TGCAGCGTGTGCCCGATGGACTTGGGACCTAGCACAGATACGCAGTATTTT. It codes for CSVCPMDLGPSTDTQYF.

In nucleotides, the CDR3 is TGTGCCAGCAGCTTACAGGTTGCCACTGAAGCTTTCTTT. Translation gives CASSLQVATEAFF. J is TRBJ1-1 and V is TRBV7-9, with no clear D. The V gene's germline CDR1 is SEHNR and CDR2 FQNEAQ (reference sequence). CDR3 length: 13 residues. V gave up 2 bases and J gave up 4 bases, with 8 bases separating them.

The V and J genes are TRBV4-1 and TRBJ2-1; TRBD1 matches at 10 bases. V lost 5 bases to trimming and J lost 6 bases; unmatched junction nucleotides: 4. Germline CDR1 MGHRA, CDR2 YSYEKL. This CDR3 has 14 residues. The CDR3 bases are TGCGCCAGCAGCTGGACAGGGGGTAGCAATGAGCAGTTCTTC. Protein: CASSWTGGSNEQFF.

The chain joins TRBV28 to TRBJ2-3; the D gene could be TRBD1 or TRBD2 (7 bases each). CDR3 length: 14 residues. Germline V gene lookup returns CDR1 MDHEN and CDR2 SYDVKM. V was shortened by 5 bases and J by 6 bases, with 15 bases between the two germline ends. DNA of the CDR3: TGTGCCAGCAGTGATCGACAGGGAGGGGATACGCAGTATTTT. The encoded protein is CASSDRQGGDTQYF.

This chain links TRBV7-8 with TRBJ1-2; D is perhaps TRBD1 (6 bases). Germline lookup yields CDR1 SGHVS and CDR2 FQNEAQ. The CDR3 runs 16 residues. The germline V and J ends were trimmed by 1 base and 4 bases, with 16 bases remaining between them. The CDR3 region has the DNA TGTGCCAGCAGCTTAGGGTGGGGGGCGACTGCCTATGGCTACACCTTC. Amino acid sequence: CASSLGWGATAYGYTF.

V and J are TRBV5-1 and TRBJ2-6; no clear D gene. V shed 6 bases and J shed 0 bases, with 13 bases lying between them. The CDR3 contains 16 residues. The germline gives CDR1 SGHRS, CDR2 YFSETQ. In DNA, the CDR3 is TGCGCCAGCACCCCCCTCCGGGTCTCTGGGGCCAACGTCCTGACTTTC. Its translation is CASTPLRVSGANVLTF.

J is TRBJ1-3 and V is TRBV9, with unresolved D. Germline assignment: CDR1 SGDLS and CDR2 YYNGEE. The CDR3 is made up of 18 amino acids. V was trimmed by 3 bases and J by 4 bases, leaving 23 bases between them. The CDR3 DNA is TGTGCCAGCAGCGAACCCCCTATGTTGGGGTCCCTCGGAAACACCATATATTTT. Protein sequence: CASSEPPMLGSLGNTIYF. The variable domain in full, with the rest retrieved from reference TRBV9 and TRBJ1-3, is DSGVTQTPKHLITATGQRVTLRCSPRSGDLSVYWYQQSLDQGLQFLIQYYNGEERAKGNILERFSAQQFPDLHSELNLSSLELGDSALYFCASSEPPMLGSLGNTIYFGEGSWLTVV.

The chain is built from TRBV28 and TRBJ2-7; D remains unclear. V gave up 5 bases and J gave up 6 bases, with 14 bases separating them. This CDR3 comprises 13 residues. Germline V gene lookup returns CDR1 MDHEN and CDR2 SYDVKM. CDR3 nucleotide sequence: TGTGCCAGCAGTCCTCCTTTGGCTATCGAGCAGTACTTC. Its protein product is CASSPPLAIEQYF.

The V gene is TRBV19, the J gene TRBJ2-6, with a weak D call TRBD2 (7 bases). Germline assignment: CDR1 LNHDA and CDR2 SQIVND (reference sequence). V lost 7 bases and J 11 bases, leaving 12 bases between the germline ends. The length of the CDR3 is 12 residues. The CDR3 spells CASTEGGYVLTF. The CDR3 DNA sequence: TGTGCCAGTACGGAGGGGGGGTACGTCCTGACTTTC.

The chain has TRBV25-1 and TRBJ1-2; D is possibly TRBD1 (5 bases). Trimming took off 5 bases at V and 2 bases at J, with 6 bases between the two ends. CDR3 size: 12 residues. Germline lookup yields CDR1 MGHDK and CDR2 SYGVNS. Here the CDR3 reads CASSPGNYGYTF. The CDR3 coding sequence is TGTGCCAGCAGTCCAGGGAACTATGGCTACACCTTC.

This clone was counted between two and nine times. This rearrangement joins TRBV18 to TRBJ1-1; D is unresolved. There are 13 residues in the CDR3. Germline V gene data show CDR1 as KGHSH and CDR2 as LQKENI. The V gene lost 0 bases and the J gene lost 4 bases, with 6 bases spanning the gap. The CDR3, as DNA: TGTGCCAGCTCACCACCCGGGCCCACTGAAGCTTTCTTT. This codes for CASSPPGPTEAFF.

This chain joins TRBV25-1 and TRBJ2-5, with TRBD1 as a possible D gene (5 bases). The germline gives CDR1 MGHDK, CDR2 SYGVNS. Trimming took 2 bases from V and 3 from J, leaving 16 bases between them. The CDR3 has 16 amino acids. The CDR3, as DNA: TGTGCCAGCAGTGAACATAGACAGACACCCGAAGAGACCCAGTACTTC. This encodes CASSEHRQTPEETQYF. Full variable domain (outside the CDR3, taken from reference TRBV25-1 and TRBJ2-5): EADIYQTPRYLVIGTGKKITLECSQTMGHDKMYWYQQDPGMELHLIHYSYGVNSTEKGDLSSESTVSRIRTEHFPLTLESARPSHTSQYLCASSEHRQTPEETQYFGPGTRLLVL.

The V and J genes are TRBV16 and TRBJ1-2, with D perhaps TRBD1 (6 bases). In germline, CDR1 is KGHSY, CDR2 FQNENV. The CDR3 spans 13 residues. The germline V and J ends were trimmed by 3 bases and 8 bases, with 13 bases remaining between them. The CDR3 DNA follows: TGTGCCAGCAGCCAGGCACAGGGATGGGGCTACACCTTC. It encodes CASSQAQGWGYTF.

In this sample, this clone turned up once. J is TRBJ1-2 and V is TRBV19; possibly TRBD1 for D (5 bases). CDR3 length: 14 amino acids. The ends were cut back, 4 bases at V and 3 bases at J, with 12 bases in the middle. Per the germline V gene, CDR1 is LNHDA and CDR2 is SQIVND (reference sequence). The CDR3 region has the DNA TGTGCCAGTAGTACCCAGGGTTACGACTATGGCTACACCTTC. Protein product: CASSTQGYDYGYTF.

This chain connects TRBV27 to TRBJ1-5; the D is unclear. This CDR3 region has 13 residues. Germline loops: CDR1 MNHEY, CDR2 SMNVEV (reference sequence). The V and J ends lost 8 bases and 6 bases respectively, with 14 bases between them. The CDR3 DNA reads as TGTGCCAGCCTGTCACGGGGTTTTCAGCCCCAGCATTTT. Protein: CASLSRGFQPQHF.

The CDR3 here is CASRTRPGASQETQYF. The DNA of the CDR3 is TGTGCCAGCAGGACACGACCGGGGGCGTCCCAAGAGACCCAGTACTTC. This chain joins TRBV2 and TRBJ2-5; D possibly matches TRBD1 or TRBD2 (6 bases each). Germline V gives CDR1 SNHLY, CDR2 FYNNEI. This CDR3 is built from 16 residues. The V end lost 6 bases, the J end lost 1 base, and 18 bases lay between the germline ends.

This CDR3 reads CASSLTGSSGNTIYF. The CDR3, as DNA: TGTGCCAGCAGCTTAACAGGGAGCTCTGGAAACACCATATATTTT. This chain links TRBV7-3 with TRBJ1-3, with D hard to call. The CDR3 has 15 residues. Trimming removed 0 bases from V and 0 bases from J, with 6 bases in between. From germline, CDR1 is SGHTA and CDR2 FQGTGA.

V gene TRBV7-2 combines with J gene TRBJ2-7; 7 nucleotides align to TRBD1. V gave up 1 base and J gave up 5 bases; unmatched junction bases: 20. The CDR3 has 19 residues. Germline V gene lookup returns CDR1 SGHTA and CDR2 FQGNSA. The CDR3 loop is CASSLGLLVPGTEFNEQYF. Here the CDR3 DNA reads TGTGCCAGCAGCTTAGGTCTCTTGGTTCCCGGGACAGAATTTAACGAGCAGTACTTC.

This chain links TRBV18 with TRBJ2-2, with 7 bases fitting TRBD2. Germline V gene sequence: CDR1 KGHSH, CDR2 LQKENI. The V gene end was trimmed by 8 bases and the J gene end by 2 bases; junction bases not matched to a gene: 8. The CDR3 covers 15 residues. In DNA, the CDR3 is TGTGCCAGCCCAGAGGCTAGCGGAAACACCGGGGAGCTGTTTTTT. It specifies CASPEASGNTGELFF.

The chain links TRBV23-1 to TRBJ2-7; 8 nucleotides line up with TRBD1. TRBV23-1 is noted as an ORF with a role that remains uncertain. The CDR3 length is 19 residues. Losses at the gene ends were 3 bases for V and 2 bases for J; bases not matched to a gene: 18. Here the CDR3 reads CASSHFSGTGKDSPYEQYF. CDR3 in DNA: TGCGCCAGCAGTCACTTTTCCGGGACAGGAAAGGACAGCCCCTACGAGCAGTACTTC.

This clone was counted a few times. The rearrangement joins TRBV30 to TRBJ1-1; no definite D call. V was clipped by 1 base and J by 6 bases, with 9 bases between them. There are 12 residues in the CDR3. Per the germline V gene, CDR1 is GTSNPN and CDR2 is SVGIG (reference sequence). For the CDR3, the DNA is TGTGCCTGGAGTGAGGCGGAGCCTGAAGCTTTCTTT. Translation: CAWSEAEPEAFF.

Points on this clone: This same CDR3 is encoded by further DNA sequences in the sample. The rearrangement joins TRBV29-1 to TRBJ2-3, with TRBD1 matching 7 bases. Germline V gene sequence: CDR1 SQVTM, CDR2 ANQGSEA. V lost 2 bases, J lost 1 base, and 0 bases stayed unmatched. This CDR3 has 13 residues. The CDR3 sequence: CSVETGGTDTQYF. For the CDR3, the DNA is TGCAGCGTTGAAACAGGGGGCACAGATACGCAGTATTTT.

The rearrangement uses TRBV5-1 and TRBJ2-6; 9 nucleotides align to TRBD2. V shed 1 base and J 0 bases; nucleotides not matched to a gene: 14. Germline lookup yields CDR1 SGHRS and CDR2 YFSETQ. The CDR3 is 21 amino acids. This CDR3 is CASSLHNWVAGENSGANVLTF. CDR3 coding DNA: TGCGCCAGCAGCTTGCACAACTGGGTAGCGGGGGAGAACTCTGGGGCCAACGTCCTGACTTTC.